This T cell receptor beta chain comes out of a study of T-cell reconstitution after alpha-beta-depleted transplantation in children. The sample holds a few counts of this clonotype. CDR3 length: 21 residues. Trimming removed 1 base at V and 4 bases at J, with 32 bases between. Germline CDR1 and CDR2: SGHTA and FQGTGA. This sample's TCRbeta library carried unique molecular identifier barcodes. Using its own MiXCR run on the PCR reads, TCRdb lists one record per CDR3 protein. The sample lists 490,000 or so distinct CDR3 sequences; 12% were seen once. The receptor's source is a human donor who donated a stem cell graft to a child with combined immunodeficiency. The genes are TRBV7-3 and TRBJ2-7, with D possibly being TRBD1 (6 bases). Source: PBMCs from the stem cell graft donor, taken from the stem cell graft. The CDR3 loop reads CASSLRGFRSGASPMSYEQYF. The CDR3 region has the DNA TGTGCCAGCAGCTTAAGGGGGTTTCGGTCAGGGGCGAGCCCCATGTCTTACGAGCAGTACTTC. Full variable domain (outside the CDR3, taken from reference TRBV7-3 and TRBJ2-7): GAGVSQTPSNKVTEKGKYVELRCDPISGHTALYWYRQSLGQGPEFLIYFQGTGAADDSGLPNDRFFAVRPEGSVSTLKIQRTERGDSAVYLCASSLRGFRSGASPMSYEQYFGPGTRLTVT.